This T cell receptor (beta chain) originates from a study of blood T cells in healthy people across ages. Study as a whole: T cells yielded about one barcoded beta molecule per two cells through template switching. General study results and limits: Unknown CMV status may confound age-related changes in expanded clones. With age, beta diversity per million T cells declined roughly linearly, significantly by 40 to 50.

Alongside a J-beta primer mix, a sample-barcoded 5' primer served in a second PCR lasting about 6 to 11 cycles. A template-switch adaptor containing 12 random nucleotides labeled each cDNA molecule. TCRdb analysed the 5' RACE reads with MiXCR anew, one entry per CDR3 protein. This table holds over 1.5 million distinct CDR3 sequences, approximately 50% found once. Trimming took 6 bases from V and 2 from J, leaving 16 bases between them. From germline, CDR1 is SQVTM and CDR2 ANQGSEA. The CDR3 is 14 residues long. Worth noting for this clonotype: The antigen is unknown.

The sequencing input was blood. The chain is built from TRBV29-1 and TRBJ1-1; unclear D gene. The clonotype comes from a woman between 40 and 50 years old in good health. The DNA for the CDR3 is TGCAGCGTCGCCCGGGGAAACCTAAACACTGAAGCTTTCTTT. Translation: CSVARGNLNTEAFF.